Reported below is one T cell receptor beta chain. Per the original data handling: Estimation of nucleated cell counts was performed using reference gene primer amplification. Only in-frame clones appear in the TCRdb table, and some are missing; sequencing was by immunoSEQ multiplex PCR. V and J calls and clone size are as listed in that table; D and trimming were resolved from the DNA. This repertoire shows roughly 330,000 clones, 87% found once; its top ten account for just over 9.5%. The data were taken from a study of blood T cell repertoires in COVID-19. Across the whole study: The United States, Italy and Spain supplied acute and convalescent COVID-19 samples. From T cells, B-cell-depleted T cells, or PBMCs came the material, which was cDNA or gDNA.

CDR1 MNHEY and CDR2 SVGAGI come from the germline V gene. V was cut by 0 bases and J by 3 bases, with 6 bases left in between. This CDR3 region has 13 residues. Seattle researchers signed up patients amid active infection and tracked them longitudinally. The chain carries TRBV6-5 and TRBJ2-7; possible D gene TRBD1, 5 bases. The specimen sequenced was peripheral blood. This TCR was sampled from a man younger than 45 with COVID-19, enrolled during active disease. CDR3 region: CASSYSQGYEQYF. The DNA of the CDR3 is TGTGCCAGCAGTTACTCGCAGGGCTACGAGCAGTACTTC.